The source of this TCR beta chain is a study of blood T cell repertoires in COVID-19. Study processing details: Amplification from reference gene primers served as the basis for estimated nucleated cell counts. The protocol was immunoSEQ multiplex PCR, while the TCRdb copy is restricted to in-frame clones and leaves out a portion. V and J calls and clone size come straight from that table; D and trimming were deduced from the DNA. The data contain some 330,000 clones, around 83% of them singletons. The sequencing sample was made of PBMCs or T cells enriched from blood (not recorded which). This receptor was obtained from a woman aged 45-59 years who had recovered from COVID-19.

The CDR3 spells CASSPSPGRGSNQPQHF. CDR3 bases: TGTGCCAGCAGCCCAAGCCCCGGACGGGGAAGCAATCAGCCCCAGCATTTT. The chain carries TRBV4-2 and TRBJ1-5; D is ambiguous. Germline CDR1 LGHNA, CDR2 YNFKEQ. Trimming took 4 bases from V and 1 from J, leaving 17 bases between them. CDR3 length equals 17 residues.